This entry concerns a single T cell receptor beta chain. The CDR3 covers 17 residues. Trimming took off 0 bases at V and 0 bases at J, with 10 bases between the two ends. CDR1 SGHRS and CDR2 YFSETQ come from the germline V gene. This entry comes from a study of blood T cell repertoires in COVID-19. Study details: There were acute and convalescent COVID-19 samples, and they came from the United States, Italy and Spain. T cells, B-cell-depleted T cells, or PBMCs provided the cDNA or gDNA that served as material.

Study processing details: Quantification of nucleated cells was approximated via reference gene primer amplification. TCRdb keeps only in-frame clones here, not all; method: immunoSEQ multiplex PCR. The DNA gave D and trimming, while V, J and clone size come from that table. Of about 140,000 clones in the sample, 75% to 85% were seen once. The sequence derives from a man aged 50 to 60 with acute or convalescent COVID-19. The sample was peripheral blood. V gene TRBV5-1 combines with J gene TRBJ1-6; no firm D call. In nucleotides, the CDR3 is TGCGCCAGCAGCTTGGATCTTGCTAGCTCCTATAATTCACCCCTCCACTTT. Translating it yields CASSLDLASSYNSPLHF. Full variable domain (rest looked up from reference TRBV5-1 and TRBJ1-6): KAGVTQTPRYLIKTRGQQVTLSCSPISGHRSVSWYQQTPGQGLQFLFEYFSETQRNKGNFPGRFSGRQFSNSRSEMNVSTLELGDSALYLCASSLDLASSYNSPLHFGNGTRLTVT.